The 9 T cell receptor beta chains listed next were all sequenced from one sample in a study of blood T cell repertoires in COVID-19. Produced via immunoSEQ multiplex PCR; TCRdb's table is partial and in-frame only. The sample shows approximately 140,000 clones, around 88% of them seen only once. Material: PBMCs or T cells enriched from blood (not recorded which). Receptors were obtained from a woman aged 50 to 60 who had recovered from COVID-19.

The V and J genes are TRBV2 and TRBJ2-5, with TRBD2 identical over 7 bases. The CDR3 sequence is 14 residues long. CDR1 and CDR2 from the germline V gene are SNHLY and FYNNEI. The ends lost 5 bases at V and 6 bases at J; junction bases unmatched: 9. The CDR3, as DNA: TGTGCCAGCAGTTCGGGAGCGGGGCAAAAGACCCAGTACTTC. Translation gives CASSSGAGQKTQYF.

The chain couples TRBV6-5 to TRBJ2-5; D unresolved. The CDR3 runs 14 residues. Trimming took 4 bases from V and 5 from J, leaving 14 bases between them. The germline V gene has CDR1 MNHEY and CDR2 SVGAGI. The CDR3 region has the DNA TGTGCCAGCAGTTCCTCGGGCCTCTTCGAGACCCAGTACTTC. Amino acids: CASSSSGLFETQYF.

The chain uses TRBV7-8 and TRBJ2-7, with TRBD2 as a possible D gene (6 bases). The CDR3 length is 15 residues. From germline, CDR1 is SGHVS and CDR2 FQNEAQ. V was pared by 2 bases and J by 1 base, with 12 bases between. CDR3 loop: CASSLPSGSSYEQYF. For the CDR3, the DNA is TGTGCCAGCAGCTTACCCAGCGGGTCATCCTACGAGCAGTACTTC.

The chain combines TRBV6-5 with TRBJ2-5, with a possible D match to TRBD2 (6 bases). The V end lost 2 bases, the J end lost 5 bases, and 18 bases lay between the germline ends. This CDR3 contains 16 residues. Germline V gene lookup returns CDR1 MNHEY and CDR2 SVGAGI. This CDR3 reads CASSYTSGGSGETQYF. CDR3 DNA sequence: TGTGCCAGCAGTTACACTTCAGGAGGGTCCGGGGAGACCCAGTACTTC.

This chain links TRBV7-1 with TRBJ2-6; maybe TRBD1 (5 bases). TRBV7-1 is placed among ORFs of uncertain function. V gave up 2 bases and J gave up 9 bases, with 23 bases separating them. The CDR3 extends over 18 amino acids. DNA of the CDR3: TGTGCCAGCAGCTCACGGCATCACGAGGACAAAGTCGGCAACGTCCTGACTTTC. It codes for CASSSRHHEDKVGNVLTF.

V and J are TRBV18 and TRBJ2-4, with D unclear. The germline CDR1 and CDR2 sequences are KGHSH and LQKENI. This CDR3 has 15 amino acids. The V and J ends lost 0 bases and 7 bases respectively, with 13 bases between them. CDR3 in DNA: TGTGCCAGCTCACCACCGTCTGTGTGGCCGAACATTCAGTACTTC. As protein: CASSPPSVWPNIQYF. The full variable domain, with the rest looked up from reference TRBV18 and TRBJ2-4, is NAGVMQNPRHLVRRRGQEARLRCSPMKGHSHVYWYRQLPEEGLKFMVYLQKENIIDESGMPKERFSAEFPKEGPSILRIQQVVRGDSAAYFCASSPPSVWPNIQYFGAGTRLSVL.

The chain joins TRBV19 to TRBJ2-7; possibly TRBD1 for D (5 bases). The CDR3 runs to 14 residues. Germline V gene lookup returns CDR1 LNHDA and CDR2 SQIVND (reference sequence). V lost 5 bases, J lost 6 bases, and 17 bases lay in between. The CDR3 coding sequence is TGTGCCAGTAGTGTCTCGACAGTTCCTCCCGAGCAGTACTTC. This sequence encodes CASSVSTVPPEQYF. Complete variable domain (other parts from reference TRBV19 and TRBJ2-7): DGGITQSPKYLFRKEGQNVTLSCEQNLNHDAMYWYRQDPGQGLRLIYYSQIVNDFQKGDIAEGYSVSREKKESFPLTVTSAQKNPTAFYLCASSVSTVPPEQYFGPGTRLTVT.

The sample holds a few counts of this clone. The chain uses TRBV30 and TRBJ1-6; D is undetermined. Germline values: CDR1 GTSNPN, CDR2 SVGIG (reference sequence). V gave up 2 bases and J gave up 2 bases, with 13 bases separating them. The CDR3 loop spans 16 amino acids. The CDR3 loop is CAWSRPGLTYNSPLHF. The CDR3 bases are TGTGCCTGGAGTAGACCCGGACTGACCTATAATTCACCCCTCCACTTT.

The chain is built from TRBV3-1 (or the pseudogene TRBV3-2) and TRBJ1-1, with D tentatively TRBD1 (5 bases). CDR3 length: 13 residues. Germline V gene sequence: CDR1 LGHDT, CDR2 YNNKEL (reference sequence). Deletions cut 1 base from V and 6 bases from J, with 9 bases between. In DNA form, the CDR3 reads TGTGCCAGCAGCCAAGCGGGGGTGTCTGAAGCTTTCTTT. It codes for CASSQAGVSEAFF.